This T cell receptor (beta chain) was identified during a study of T cell responses to AZD1222 COVID-19 vaccine. The CDR3 runs 14 residues. Unmatched junction bases numbered 4, after V lost 5 bases and J lost 2 bases. Germline V lookup: CDR1 LNHDA, CDR2 SQIVND (reference sequence). On this clone itself: Its antigen is undetermined.

Data came from immunoSEQ multiplex PCR; TCRdb stores just in-frame clones and leaves some out. The sample has 110,000 or so clones; roughly nine tenths are singletons. Overall study findings and caveats: Clonal diversity may have been underestimated, and the donors were mostly white British, with more females than males. Only six people who got AZD1222 tested seropositive at baseline. There were vaccine-associated CD4 TCRs across spike, dominant at 160-218 and 743-854. No day 14 peak samples; only post-peak repertoires were characterized.

The sample here was peripheral blood, taken on day 0 of MenACWY control vaccination. The rearrangement uses TRBV19 and TRBJ2-7; the match to TRBD2 covers 9 bases. The receptor comes from an adult in good health. CDR3 sequence: CASSASSGAYEQYF. In DNA form, the CDR3 reads TGTGCCAGTAGTGCGTCTAGCGGGGCCTACGAGCAGTACTTC.